This TCR beta chain was recovered during a study of T-cell reconstitution after alpha-beta-depleted transplantation in children. Study observations and caveats: From surviving recipient T cells and thymic progenitors came the high day-60 TCRbeta diversity observed in some patients.

Library preparation (for TCRbeta) was performed with unique molecular identifiers. TCRdb reanalysed the PCR reads using MiXCR and keeps one entry per CDR3 protein. Of fewer than 500,000 distinct CDR3 sequences detected, around two fifths appear once; the ten largest clones hold under 30%. V gave up 7 bases and J gave up 14 bases, with 12 bases separating them. CDR3 length equals 10 residues. Germline CDR1 reads DFQATT; CDR2 reads SNEGSKA (reference sequence). This clonotype was observed a handful of times. The antigen is not known. The sequenced sample was PBMCs, obtained before TCRalphabeta/CD19-depleted stem cell transplant. The chain has TRBV20-1 and TRBJ1-6; D call uncertain. The receptor was isolated from a girl aged 2 to 10 with aplastic anemia, due to receive a stem cell transplant. CDR3 residues: CSVNPTTLHF. The CDR3 DNA follows: TGCAGTGTCAACCCAACAACCCTCCACTTT.